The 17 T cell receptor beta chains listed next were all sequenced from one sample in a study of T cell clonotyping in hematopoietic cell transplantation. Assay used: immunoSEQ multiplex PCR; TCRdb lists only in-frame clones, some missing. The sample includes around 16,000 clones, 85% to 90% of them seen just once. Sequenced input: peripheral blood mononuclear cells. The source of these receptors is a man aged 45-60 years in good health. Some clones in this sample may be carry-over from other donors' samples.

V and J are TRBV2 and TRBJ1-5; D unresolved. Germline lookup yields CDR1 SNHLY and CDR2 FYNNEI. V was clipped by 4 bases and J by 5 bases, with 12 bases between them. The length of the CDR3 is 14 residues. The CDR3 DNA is TGTGCCAGCAGTGTACCGCCGGAAGATCAGCCCCAGCATTTT. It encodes CASSVPPEDQPQHF.

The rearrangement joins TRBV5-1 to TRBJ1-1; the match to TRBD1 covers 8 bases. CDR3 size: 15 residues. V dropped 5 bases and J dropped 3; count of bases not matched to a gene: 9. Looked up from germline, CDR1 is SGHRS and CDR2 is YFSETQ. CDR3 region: CASRRGDRLDTEAFF. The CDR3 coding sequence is TGCGCCAGCAGGCGGGGGGACAGGTTGGACACTGAAGCTTTCTTT.

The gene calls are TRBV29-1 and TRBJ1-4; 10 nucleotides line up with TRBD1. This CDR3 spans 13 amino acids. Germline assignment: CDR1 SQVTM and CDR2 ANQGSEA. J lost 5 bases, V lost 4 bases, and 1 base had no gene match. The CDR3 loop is CSVGGQGNEKLFF. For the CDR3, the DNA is TGCAGCGTTGGGGGACAGGGGAATGAAAAACTGTTTTTT.

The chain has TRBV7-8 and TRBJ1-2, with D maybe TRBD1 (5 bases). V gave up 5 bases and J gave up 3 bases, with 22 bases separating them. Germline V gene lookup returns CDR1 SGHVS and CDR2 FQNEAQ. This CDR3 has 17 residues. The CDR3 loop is CASSPLGGLAPHYGYTF. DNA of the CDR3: TGTGCCAGCAGCCCATTGGGGGGACTCGCCCCCCACTATGGCTACACCTTC.

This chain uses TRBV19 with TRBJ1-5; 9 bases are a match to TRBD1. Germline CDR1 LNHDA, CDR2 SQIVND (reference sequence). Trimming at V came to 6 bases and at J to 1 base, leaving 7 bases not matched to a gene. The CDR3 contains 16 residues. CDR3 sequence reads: CASSHGQGKSNQPQHF. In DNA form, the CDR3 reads TGTGCCAGTAGCCATGGACAGGGGAAGAGCAATCAGCCCCAGCATTTT.

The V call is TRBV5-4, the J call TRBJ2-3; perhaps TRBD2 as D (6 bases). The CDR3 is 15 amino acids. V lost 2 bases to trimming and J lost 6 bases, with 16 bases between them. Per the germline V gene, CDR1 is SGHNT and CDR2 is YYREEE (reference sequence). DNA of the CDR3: TGTGCCAGCAGCTTCCCCGGGCGGGGCAGGGATACGCAGTATTTT. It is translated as CASSFPGRGRDTQYF.

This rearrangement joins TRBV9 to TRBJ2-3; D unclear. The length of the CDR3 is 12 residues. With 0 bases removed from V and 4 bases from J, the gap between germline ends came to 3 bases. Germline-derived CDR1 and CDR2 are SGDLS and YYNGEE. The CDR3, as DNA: TGTGCCAGCAGCGTAGGATCAGATACGCAGTATTTT. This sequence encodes CASSVGSDTQYF. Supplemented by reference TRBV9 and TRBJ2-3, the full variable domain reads DSGVTQTPKHLITATGQRVTLRCSPRSGDLSVYWYQQSLDQGLQFLIQYYNGEERAKGNILERFSAQQFPDLHSELNLSSLELGDSALYFCASSVGSDTQYFGPGTRLTVL.

CDR3 DNA: TGTGCCAGCAGACCAGGGGTAACTAATGAAAAACTGTTTTTT. This sequence encodes CASRPGVTNEKLFF. This chain uses TRBV28 with TRBJ1-4; maybe TRBD1 (6 bases). The germline gives CDR1 MDHEN, CDR2 SYDVKM. Trimming pared 6 bases from V and 1 base from J, leaving 9 bases between. CDR3 size: 14 residues.

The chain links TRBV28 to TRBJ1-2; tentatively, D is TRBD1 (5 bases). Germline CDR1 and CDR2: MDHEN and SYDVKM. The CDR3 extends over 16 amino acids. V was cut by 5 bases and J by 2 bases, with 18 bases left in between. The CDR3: CASSPPPGPLNYGYTF. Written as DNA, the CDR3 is TGTGCCAGCAGTCCCCCCCCAGGGCCCTTAAACTATGGCTACACCTTC.

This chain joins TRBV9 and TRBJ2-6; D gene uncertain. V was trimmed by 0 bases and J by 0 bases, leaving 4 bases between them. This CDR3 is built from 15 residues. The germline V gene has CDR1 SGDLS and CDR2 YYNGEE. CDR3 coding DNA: TGTGCCAGCAGCGTAGTACCCTCTGGGGCCAACGTCCTGACTTTC. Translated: CASSVVPSGANVLTF. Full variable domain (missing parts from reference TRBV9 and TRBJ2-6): DSGVTQTPKHLITATGQRVTLRCSPRSGDLSVYWYQQSLDQGLQFLIQYYNGEERAKGNILERFSAQQFPDLHSELNLSSLELGDSALYFCASSVVPSGANVLTFGAGSRLTVL.

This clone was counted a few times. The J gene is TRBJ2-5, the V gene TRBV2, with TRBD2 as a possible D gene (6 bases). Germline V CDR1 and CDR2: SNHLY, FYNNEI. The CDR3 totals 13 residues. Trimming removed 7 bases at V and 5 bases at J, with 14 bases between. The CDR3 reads CASNRAGRETQYF. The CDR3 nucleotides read TGTGCCAGCAATCGGGCGGGGAGGGAGACCCAGTACTTC.

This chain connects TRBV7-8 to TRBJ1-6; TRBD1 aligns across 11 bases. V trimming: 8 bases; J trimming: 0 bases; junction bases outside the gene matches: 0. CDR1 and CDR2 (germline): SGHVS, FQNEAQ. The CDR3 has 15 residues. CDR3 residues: CASGTGGSYNSPLHF. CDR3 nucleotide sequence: TGTGCCAGCGGGACAGGGGGCTCCTATAATTCACCCCTCCACTTT.

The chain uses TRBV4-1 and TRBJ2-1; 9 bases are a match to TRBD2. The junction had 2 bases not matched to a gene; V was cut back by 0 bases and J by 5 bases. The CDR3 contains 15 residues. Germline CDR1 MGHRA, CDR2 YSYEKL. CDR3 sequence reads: CASSQDSGGNNEQFF. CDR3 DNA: TGCGCCAGCAGCCAAGATAGCGGGGGTAACAATGAGCAGTTCTTC.

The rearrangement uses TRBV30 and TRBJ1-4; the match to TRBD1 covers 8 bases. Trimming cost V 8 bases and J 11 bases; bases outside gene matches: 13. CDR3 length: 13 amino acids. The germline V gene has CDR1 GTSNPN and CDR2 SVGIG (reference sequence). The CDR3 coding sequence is TGTGCCGCCTCCGGGACAGGAGGGGGGAAACTGTTTTTT. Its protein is CAASGTGGGKLFF.

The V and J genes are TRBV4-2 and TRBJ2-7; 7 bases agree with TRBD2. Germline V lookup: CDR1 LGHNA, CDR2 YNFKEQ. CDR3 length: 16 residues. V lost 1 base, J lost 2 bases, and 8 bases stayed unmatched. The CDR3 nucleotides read TGTGCCAGCAGCCAAGGCCTGGAGCGGGGAACCTACGAGCAGTACTTC. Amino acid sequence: CASSQGLERGTYEQYF.

The DNA for the CDR3 is TGTGCCAGCGGGAATCGATTCTACACCTTC. Translating gives CASGNRFYTF. This sequence joins TRBV9 and TRBJ1-2; D is uncertain. Germline loops: CDR1 SGDLS, CDR2 YYNGEE. V lost 7 bases, J lost 10 bases, and 11 bases lay in between. The CDR3 runs to 10 residues.

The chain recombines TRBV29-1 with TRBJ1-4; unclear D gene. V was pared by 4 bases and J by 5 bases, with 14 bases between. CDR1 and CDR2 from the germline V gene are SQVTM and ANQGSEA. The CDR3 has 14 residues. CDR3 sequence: CSVAGSAQNEKLFF. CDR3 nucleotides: TGCAGCGTTGCGGGTAGTGCTCAGAATGAAAAACTGTTTTTT.